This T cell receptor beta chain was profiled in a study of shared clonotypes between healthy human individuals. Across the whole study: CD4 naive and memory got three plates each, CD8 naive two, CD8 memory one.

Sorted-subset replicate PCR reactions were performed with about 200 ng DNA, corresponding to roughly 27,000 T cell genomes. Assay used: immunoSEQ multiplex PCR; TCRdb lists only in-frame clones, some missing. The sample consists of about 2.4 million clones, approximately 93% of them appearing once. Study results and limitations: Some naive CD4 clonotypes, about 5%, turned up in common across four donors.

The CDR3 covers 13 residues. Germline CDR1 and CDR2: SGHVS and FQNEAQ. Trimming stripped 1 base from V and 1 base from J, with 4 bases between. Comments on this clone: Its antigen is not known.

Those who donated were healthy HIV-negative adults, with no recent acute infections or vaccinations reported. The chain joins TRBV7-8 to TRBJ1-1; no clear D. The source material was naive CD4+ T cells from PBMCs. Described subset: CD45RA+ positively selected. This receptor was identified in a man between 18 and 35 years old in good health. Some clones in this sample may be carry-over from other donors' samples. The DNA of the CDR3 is TGTGCCAGCAGCTTAGGACAGAACACTGAAGCTTTCTTT. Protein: CASSLGQNTEAFF.